This T cell receptor beta chain comes out of a study of blood T cells in healthy people across ages. Then a second PCR, running roughly 7 to 11 cycles, was carried out with a sample-barcoded 5' primer and a J-beta primer mix. Each cDNA was tagged by a template-switch adaptor containing 12 random nucleotides. TCRdb analysed the 5' RACE reads with MiXCR anew, one entry per CDR3 protein. This sample has under 950,000 distinct CDR3 sequences, with about a fifth found just once. The length of the CDR3 is 16 residues. Germline V gene lookup returns CDR1 LGHDT and CDR2 YNNKEL (reference sequence). V lost 4 bases, J lost 4 bases, and 16 bases lay in between. Total RNA extraction produced at least 6 micrograms (per sample) for the study. Notes on the study in general: Long-lived and aged donors differed, with more naive CD4+ cells and higher diversity in the long-lived.

This clonotype appeared many times. Its antigen is unidentified. The sample was blood. The chain couples TRBV3-1 to TRBJ2-2; perhaps TRBD2 as D (5 bases). The TCR comes from a man in his 70s in good health. CDR3 in amino acids: CASSRSPPSGTGELFF. In DNA form, the CDR3 reads TGTGCCAGCAGCCGATCACCCCCCAGCGGCACCGGGGAGCTGTTTTTT.